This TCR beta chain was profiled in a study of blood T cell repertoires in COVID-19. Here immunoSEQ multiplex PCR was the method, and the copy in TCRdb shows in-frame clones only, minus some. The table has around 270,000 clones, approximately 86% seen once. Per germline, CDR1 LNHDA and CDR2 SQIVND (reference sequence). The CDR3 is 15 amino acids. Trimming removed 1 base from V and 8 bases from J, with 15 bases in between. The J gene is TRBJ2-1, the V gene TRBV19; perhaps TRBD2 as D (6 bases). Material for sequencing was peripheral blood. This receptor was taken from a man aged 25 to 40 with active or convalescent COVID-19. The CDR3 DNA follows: TGTGCCAGTAGTATAGGGGAGCCTCCGGGGGATGAGCAGTTCTTC. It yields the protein CASSIGEPPGDEQFF.